This T cell receptor (beta chain) was sequenced in a study of blood T cell repertoires in COVID-19. Original analysis: Estimates of nucleated cell counts were drawn from the amplification of reference gene primers. Sequencing was performed with immunoSEQ multiplex PCR; in TCRdb, only in-frame clones are kept and a portion is missing. The D gene and trimming were derived from the DNA, and the V and J assignments and clone size from that table. The sample carries around 280,000 clones, around 89% recorded once. Self-reported history from a screening survey and questionnaire set each donor's cohort. V gave up 4 bases and J gave up 5 bases; unmatched junction bases: 5. CDR1 is MDHEN, CDR2 SYDVKM, per germline. The CDR3 consists of 14 residues.

The sequencing input was PBMCs or T cells enriched from blood (not recorded which). The rearrangement joins TRBV28 to TRBJ2-1, with 7 bases that match TRBD2. This clonotype was obtained from a woman aged 18-29 years with acute COVID-19. CDR3 sequence reads: CASSSGTIDNEQFF. The CDR3, as DNA: TGTGCCAGCAGTTCCGGGACTATTGACAATGAGCAGTTCTTC.